One and the same sample provided the 5 T cell receptor beta chains below, sequenced in a study of cytomegalovirus exposure and HLA in healthy donors. 60 Vbeta and 13 Jbeta primers were used in PCR. The data were produced by immunoSEQ multiplex PCR, yet TCRdb's version contains in-frame clones alone and is incomplete. The sample comprises 30,000 to 35,000 clones, roughly 84% of which are singletons, and around 3.6% rests with the top ten. Sequences were obtained from PBMCs. The source is a woman younger than 30 in good health and CMV-seronegative.

The genes are TRBV19 and TRBJ2-7; a possible D gene is TRBD1 (5 bases). Germline CDR1 LNHDA, CDR2 SQIVND (reference sequence). Trimming took 5 bases from V and 6 from J, leaving 11 bases between them. The CDR3 is 12 amino acids. The DNA of the CDR3 is TGTGCCAGTAGTCCCGGACAAGCCGAGCAGTACTTC. It specifies CASSPGQAEQYF.

The rearrangement joins TRBV6-1 to TRBJ2-5; tentatively, D is TRBD2 (6 bases). Deletions cut 4 bases from V and 5 bases from J, with 11 bases between. This CDR3 has 13 residues. Germline CDR1 is MNHNS and CDR2 is SASEGT. The CDR3 region is CASSGSGVETQYF. In nucleotides, the CDR3 is TGTGCCAGCAGTGGGTCGGGGGTGGAGACCCAGTACTTC.

This rearrangement joins TRBV28 to TRBJ2-7; TRBD1 agrees at 7 bases. V shed 4 bases, J shed 5 bases, and the junction held 5 bases outside the gene matches. The CDR3 covers 13 residues. The germline V gene has CDR1 MDHEN and CDR2 SYDVKM. CDR3 nucleotide sequence: TGTGCCAGCAGTTACAGGGGTATCAACGAGCAGTACTTC. Residues: CASSYRGINEQYF.

V gene TRBV6-1 combines with J gene TRBJ1-3; D ambiguous. Germline V lookup: CDR1 MNHNS, CDR2 SASEGT. V gave up 7 bases and J gave up 3 bases, with 10 bases separating them. This CDR3 region has 13 residues. In DNA, the CDR3 is TGTGCCAGCAAGCAGGAGGTTGGAAACACCATATATTTT. Translating it yields CASKQEVGNTIYF.

This sequence joins TRBV7-6 and TRBJ2-5, with a tentative D call TRBD1 (7 bases). The last part of the DNA fits TRBJ2-7 better; the J call may be wrong. The germline V gene encodes CDR1 SGHVS and CDR2 FNYEAQ. CDR3 length: 13 amino acids. CDR3 bases: TGTGCCAGCAGCGCGGGACAGACCTACGAGCAGTACTTC. Protein sequence: CASSAGQTYEQYF.